What follows are 7 T cell receptor beta chains derived from one specimen sequenced in a study of T cells after yellow fever vaccination. TCRdb fed the 5' RACE reads into MiXCR, producing one record per CDR3 protein. Of about 580,000 distinct CDR3 sequences in the sample, about a sixth were seen once. Sample: PBMCs, taken around 5 days after the first yellow fever vaccination. All receptors derive from a man in his late teens or twenties who received the YFV17D yellow fever vaccine.

This sequence joins TRBV2 and TRBJ2-1; D is perhaps TRBD2 (5 bases). V was cut by 0 bases and J by 7 bases, with 10 bases left in between. The CDR3 length is 14 residues. Germline CDR1 and CDR2: SNHLY and FYNNEI. The CDR3 is CASSEALARNEQFF. In DNA, the CDR3 is TGTGCCAGCAGTGAAGCTCTAGCTCGGAATGAGCAGTTCTTC.

In this sample, this clonotype turned up a few times. The chain carries TRBV12-3 or TRBV12-4 and TRBJ2-7, with D perhaps TRBD1 (6 bases). Between the trimmed V and J ends, which lost 6 bases and 3 bases, there was a span of 12 bases. The CDR3 runs 13 residues. This CDR3 is CASSHQGSYEQYV. The CDR3 nucleotides read TGTGCCAGCAGCCACCAGGGGAGCTACGAGCAGTACGTC.

This clonotype came up a few times. The V and J genes are TRBV6-4 and TRBJ1-1, with 10 bases matching TRBD1. This CDR3 region has 16 residues. With V trimmed by 4 bases and J by 1 base, 6 bases remained unmatched. CDR1 is MRHNA and CDR2 is SNTAGT in the germline V gene. The CDR3 reads CASSVRDRGPNTEAFF. The CDR3 DNA follows: TGTGCCAGCAGTGTCCGGGACAGGGGACCGAACACTGAAGCTTTCTTT.

This clonotype occurred a few times. This chain uses TRBV27 with TRBJ2-7; D gene uncertain. The germline V gene encodes CDR1 MNHEY and CDR2 SMNVEV (reference sequence). Trimming removed 2 bases from V and 2 bases from J, with 10 bases in between. This CDR3 region has 14 residues. The CDR3 loop reads CASSLRLTAYEQYF. The CDR3 nucleotides read TGTGCCAGCAGTTTAAGGCTGACCGCCTACGAGCAGTACTTC.

The rearrangement uses TRBV5-1 and TRBJ2-3, with D uncertain. Germline V gene sequence: CDR1 SGHRS, CDR2 YFSETQ. V lost 4 bases and J 6 bases, leaving 15 bases between the germline ends. The CDR3 extends over 14 amino acids. CDR3: CASSLPTNGDTQYF. CDR3 DNA: TGCGCCAGCAGCCTACCGACAAATGGGGATACGCAGTATTTT.

This clonotype showed up just a few times. The chain employs TRBV10-3 and TRBJ1-5, with D maybe TRBD1 (5 bases). Germline V lookup: CDR1 ENHRY, CDR2 SYGVKD. V was cut by 8 bases and J by 9 bases, with 17 bases left in between. The CDR3 is 13 amino acids. The chain's CDR3 is CAIGPGMPPPQHF. CDR3 DNA sequence: TGTGCCATCGGACCAGGGATGCCTCCGCCCCAGCATTTT.

This clonotype was detected a few times. The chain uses TRBV20-1 and TRBJ1-4; D not resolved. The CDR3 length is 13 residues. In germline, CDR1 is DFQATT, CDR2 SNEGSKA (reference sequence). Trimming took off 4 bases at V and 8 bases at J, with 14 bases between the two ends. The CDR3 spells CSATPLEGEKLFF. In nucleotides, the CDR3 is TGCAGTGCTACCCCTTTGGAGGGCGAAAAACTGTTTTTT.